The 26 T cell receptor beta chains given below trace back to one sample, sequenced in a study of T cell repertoires in cytomegalovirus infection. Each CDR3 protein gets one entry after TCRdb re-called the reads with MiXCR. The data show hundreds of thousands of distinct CDR3 sequences, with roughly 34% seen just once and about a sixth held by the top ten. These receptors have no identified antigens. The sample here was cultured PBMCs, taken from culture after CMV antigen stimulation. The receptors come from a human donor in good health (CMV status not recorded). Some clones in this sample may be carry-over from other donors' samples.

This clonotype was seen only a few times. V and J are TRBV12-3 or TRBV12-4 and TRBJ2-5; TRBD1 or TRBD2 may be the D gene (5 bases each). This CDR3 is 11 amino acids long. Trimming pared 6 bases from V and 5 bases from J, leaving 7 bases between. CDR3 loop: CASRGDETQYF. The CDR3 bases are TGTGCCAGCAGGGGGGACGAGACCCAGTACTTC.

The chain uses TRBV29-1 and TRBJ2-5, with 10 bases identical to TRBD2. The CDR3 has 13 amino acids. With V trimmed by 6 bases and J by 4 bases, 5 bases remained unmatched. Per germline, CDR1 SQVTM and CDR2 ANQGSEA. CDR3 residues: CSVLAGVLETQYF. The CDR3, as DNA: TGCAGCGTCCTAGCGGGAGTTCTAGAGACCCAGTACTTC.

This clonotype was seen a few times. The chain employs TRBV28 and TRBJ2-2; TRBD1 matches at 8 bases. Germline CDR1 reads MDHEN; CDR2 reads SYDVKM. J gave up 1 base and V 5 bases, and 3 bases lay outside the gene matches. The CDR3 loop spans 15 amino acids. The CDR3 DNA is TGTGCCAGCAGTCTGGGACAGGTGAACACCGGGGAGCTGTTTTTT. This gives the protein CASSLGQVNTGELFF.

This chain joins TRBV27 and TRBJ2-5, with D maybe TRBD1 (5 bases). This CDR3 is 11 amino acids long. Germline CDR1 and CDR2: MNHEY and SMNVEV (reference sequence). Trimming pared 8 bases from V and 2 bases from J, leaving 6 bases between. The CDR3 coding sequence is TGTGCCAGCCGACAGCAAGAGACCCAGTACTTC. It codes for CASRQQETQYF.

This clonotype was seen a handful of times. This chain links TRBV4-3 with TRBJ2-1, with D possibly TRBD2 on 5 matching bases. The CDR3 is 17 amino acids. Germline CDR1 and CDR2: LGHNA and YSLEER. The V gene lost 0 bases and the J gene lost 0 bases, with 12 bases spanning the gap. CDR3 nucleotides: TGCGCCAGCAGCCAAGATCTAACGGGGAGCTCCTACAATGAGCAGTTCTTC. Translated: CASSQDLTGSSYNEQFF.

This clonotype was observed a handful of times. The rearrangement links TRBV12-3 or TRBV12-4 to TRBJ1-5, with TRBD1 as a possible D gene (5 bases). V dropped 7 bases and J dropped 0 bases, with 7 bases sitting between them. The CDR3 loop spans 13 amino acids. The CDR3, as DNA: TGTGCCAGCAAAGGGGATAGCAATCAGCCCCAGCATTTT. This translates into CASKGDSNQPQHF.

This clonotype was detected only a few times. The genes are TRBV28 and TRBJ2-3; D is possibly TRBD1 (5 bases). V lost 5 bases, J lost 7 bases, and 16 bases lay in between. CDR3 length: 14 residues. CDR1 and CDR2 (germline): MDHEN, SYDVKM. CDR3 protein: CASSPPPGRNTQYF. The CDR3 DNA sequence: TGTGCCAGCAGTCCCCCCCCAGGGCGAAATACGCAGTATTTT.

This clonotype was seen more than once but under ten times. The rearrangement links TRBV12-3 or TRBV12-4 to TRBJ2-1, with D uncertain. CDR3 length: 12 residues. Trimming shortened V by 3 bases and J by 5 bases, and 5 bases separated the two germline ends. CDR3 DNA sequence: TGTGCCAGCAGTTTTTCCGACAATGAGCAGTTCTTC. Protein sequence: CASSFSDNEQFF.

The chain uses TRBV5-4 and TRBJ1-4; no reliable D call. Trimming removed 2 bases at V and 5 bases at J, with 7 bases between. CDR3 length equals 13 residues. CDR1 is SGHNT, CDR2 YYREEE, per germline (reference sequence). The CDR3 protein is CASSFLSNEKLFF. The CDR3 DNA is TGTGCCAGCAGCTTCTTATCGAATGAAAAACTGTTTTTT.

This chain links TRBV7-9 with TRBJ2-3; 7 nucleotides match TRBD2. The CDR3 has 15 residues. Germline CDR1 SEHNR, CDR2 FQNEAQ (reference sequence). J was trimmed by 6 bases and V by 6 bases; bases with no gene match: 12. The CDR3 reads CASSSPGGRGDTQYF. DNA of the CDR3: TGTGCCAGCAGTTCACCCGGCGGGAGAGGGGATACGCAGTATTTT. The full variable domain, with the rest looked up from reference TRBV7-9 and TRBJ2-3, is DTGVSQNPRHKITKRGQNVTFRCDPISEHNRLYWYRQTLGQGPEFLTYFQNEAQLEKSRLLSDRFSAERPKGSFSTLEIQRTEQGDSAMYLCASSSPGGRGDTQYFGPGTRLTVL.

The chain links TRBV9 to TRBJ2-3; the D is unclear. CDR1 is SGDLS and CDR2 is YYNGEE in the germline V gene. The V and J ends lost 1 base and 11 bases respectively, with 14 bases between them. The CDR3 runs 13 residues. The DNA of the CDR3 is TGTGCCAGCAGCGTAAGTGAGAACGTCGGGCAGTATTTT. It is translated as CASSVSENVGQYF.

The chain links TRBV7-8 to TRBJ1-2; the D is unclear. V was shortened by 5 bases and J by 5 bases, with 12 bases between the two germline ends. CDR1 is SGHVS, CDR2 FQNEAQ, per germline. CDR3 size: 13 residues. The CDR3 region has the DNA TGTGCCAGCAGCCCGGACTACAATTATGGCTACACCTTC. Its translation is CASSPDYNYGYTF.

V and J are TRBV20-1 and TRBJ1-6; TRBD1 is a possible D gene (6 bases). Trimming cost V 6 bases and J 3 bases, with 15 bases left between them. Germline values: CDR1 DFQATT, CDR2 SNEGSKA (reference sequence). This CDR3 contains 15 residues. The CDR3 region is CSASTGTDYNSPLHF. The CDR3 DNA reads as TGCAGTGCGTCGACAGGCACTGACTATAATTCACCCCTCCACTTT.

The sample holds a few counts of this clonotype. The rearrangement links TRBV19 to TRBJ1-1; D gene unclear. The CDR3 loop spans 14 amino acids. Looked up from germline, CDR1 is LNHDA and CDR2 is SQIVND (reference sequence). Trimming pared 5 bases from V and 1 base from J, leaving 11 bases between. CDR3 sequence (DNA): TGTGCCAGTAGTCCCGGACGGACGAACACTGAAGCTTTCTTT. This sequence encodes CASSPGRTNTEAFF.

This chain joins TRBV19 and TRBJ1-1, with D hard to call. The germline V and J ends were trimmed by 4 bases and 8 bases, with 11 bases remaining between them. This CDR3 contains 12 residues. Germline CDR1 LNHDA, CDR2 SQIVND (reference sequence). The CDR3 DNA reads as TGTGCCAGTAGTACACTTTCCGGGGAAGCTTTCTTT. Its translation is CASSTLSGEAFF. Using reference TRBV19 and TRBJ1-1 for the parts outside the CDR3, the full variable domain is DGGITQSPKYLFRKEGQNVTLSCEQNLNHDAMYWYRQDPGQGLRLIYYSQIVNDFQKGDIAEGYSVSREKKESFPLTVTSAQKNPTAFYLCASSTLSGEAFFGQGTRLTVV.

The chain joins TRBV6-2 or TRBV6-3 to TRBJ2-1; D perhaps matches TRBD1 (5 bases). This CDR3 region has 15 residues. V was pared by 6 bases and J by 0 bases, with 12 bases between. Germline CDR1 is MNHEY and CDR2 is SVGEGT. CDR3 protein: CASREDISSYNEQFF. CDR3 sequence (DNA): TGTGCCAGCAGAGAGGACATTAGCTCCTACAATGAGCAGTTCTTC.

The V call is TRBV4-3, the J call TRBJ2-2, with a possible D match to TRBD2 (7 bases). Trimming removed 1 base at V and 7 bases at J, with 13 bases between. Germline values: CDR1 LGHNA, CDR2 YSLEER. The CDR3 contains 15 residues. The DNA for the CDR3 is TGCGCCAGCAGCCAAGTAGAGCGGGACAACGGGGAGCTGTTTTTT. Translation gives CASSQVERDNGELFF.

This clonotype has more than one count but fewer than ten. The chain carries TRBV28 and TRBJ1-2; D remains ambiguous. The CDR3 extends over 14 amino acids. Germline assignment: CDR1 MDHEN and CDR2 SYDVKM. V lost 9 bases and J 5 bases, leaving 19 bases between the germline ends. The CDR3 sequence: CASRLRNRIYGYTF. The CDR3 nucleotides are TGTGCCAGTCGCCTCAGAAATCGGATTTATGGCTACACCTTC.

This chain joins TRBV6-2 or TRBV6-3 and TRBJ2-7, with D uncertain. The CDR3 loop spans 12 amino acids. Germline assignment: CDR1 MNHEY and CDR2 SVGEGT. The ends were cut back, 4 bases at V and 5 bases at J, with 9 bases in the middle. Here the CDR3 DNA reads TGTGCCAGCAGTTCGCGGTTCGACGAGCAGTACGTC. Its protein product is CASSSRFDEQYV.

This clonotype turned up a few times. CDR3 loop: CASSPAGYHEQYV. CDR3 bases: TGTGCCAGCAGCCCCGCGGGCTATCACGAGCAGTACGTC. The chain couples TRBV7-2 to TRBJ2-7, with D possibly matching TRBD2 (5 bases). Germline lookup yields CDR1 SGHTA and CDR2 FQGNSA. The CDR3 has 13 amino acids. V was pared by 5 bases and J by 5 bases, with 13 bases between.

This clonotype was detected ten times or more. The V call is TRBV9, the J call TRBJ1-1; D is undetermined. The V and J ends lost 4 bases and 5 bases respectively, with 12 bases between them. This CDR3 is 13 amino acids long. Germline V lookup: CDR1 SGDLS, CDR2 YYNGEE. This CDR3 is CASSPSLGTEAFF. The DNA for the CDR3 is TGTGCCAGCAGCCCCTCGCTCGGAACTGAAGCTTTCTTT.

As for this clonotype: Since the CDR3 does not end with the conserved phenylalanine or tryptophan, this likely comes from a read error. The CDR3 DNA reads as TGTGCCAGCAGCTTAGGAGTCACAGCTAGCGGGGCCTACGAGCAGTACCTC. It translates to CASSLGVTASGAYEQYL. This chain joins TRBV7-6 and TRBJ2-7; TRBD2 matches 9 bases. CDR1 is SGHVS and CDR2 is FNYEAQ in the germline V gene. CDR3 size: 17 residues. Germline trimming cut 1 base from V and 2 bases from J; bases unmatched to any gene: 9.

This clonotype was seen just once. The V and J genes are TRBV20-1 and TRBJ2-5; a weak D match, TRBD2 (6 bases). V gave up 3 bases and J gave up 4 bases, with 12 bases separating them. This CDR3 has 13 residues. Germline V gene sequence: CDR1 DFQATT, CDR2 SNEGSKA (reference sequence). The CDR3 DNA reads as TGCAGTGCTAGTCGGGGGAGTAGAGAGACCCAGTACTTC. It is translated as CSASRGSRETQYF.

This clonotype appeared a few times. The chain's CDR3 is CASSKRTSGTYEQYF. CDR3 coding DNA: TGTGCCAGCAGTAAACGGACTAGCGGGACCTACGAGCAGTACTTC. The rearrangement joins TRBV6-2 or TRBV6-3 to TRBJ2-7, with 12 bases fitting TRBD2. The V gene's germline CDR1 is MNHEY and CDR2 SVGEGT. V lost 5 bases to trimming and J lost 2 bases; unmatched junction nucleotides: 4. The CDR3 consists of 15 residues.

At least ten counts were recorded for this clonotype. The chain uses TRBV7-6 and TRBJ2-3; 9 bases are shared with TRBD2. Germline assignment: CDR1 SGHVS and CDR2 FNYEAQ. V was clipped by 5 bases and J by 1 base; unmatched bases: 19. The CDR3 spans 20 residues. CDR3 residues: CASSPLVAGDTGIGTDTQYF. As DNA, the CDR3 is TGTGCCAGCAGCCCCTTGGTAGCGGGAGATACGGGCATCGGCACAGATACGCAGTATTTT.

This clonotype was seen once. In DNA, the CDR3 is TGCGCCAGCAGCCAAGATCGCGGGGTATCAAATCAGCCCCAGCATTTT. Translating it yields CASSQDRGVSNQPQHF. The rearrangement joins TRBV4-1 to TRBJ1-5; D gene uncertain. Per the germline V gene, CDR1 is MGHRA and CDR2 is YSYEKL. V was shortened by 0 bases and J by 4 bases, with 13 bases between the two germline ends. The length of the CDR3 is 16 residues.